One sample yielded the 8 T cell receptor beta chains listed below, sequenced in a study of breast tumors, draining lymph nodes, adjacent tissues. TCRdb analysed the multiplex PCR reads with MiXCR anew, one entry per CDR3 protein. The sample has tens of thousands of distinct CDR3 sequences, about 23% seen once. The sequencing sample was made of breast tumor tissue. The origin of the receptors is a female donor with breast cancer. Some clones in this sample may be carry-over from other donors' samples.

This clonotype was detected ten times or more. V is TRBV20-1 and J is TRBJ2-1, with D possibly TRBD1 on 6 matching bases. This CDR3 comprises 15 residues. With 1 base removed from V and 6 bases from J, the gap between germline ends came to 16 bases. Germline CDR1 reads DFQATT; CDR2 reads SNEGSKA (reference sequence). CDR3 bases: TGCAGTGCTAGAGTTGGCAGGGGTAAGGGCAATGAGCAGTTCTTC. Its translation is CSARVGRGKGNEQFF.

A word on this clonotype: The CDR3 ends on some other residue instead of the conserved phenylalanine or tryptophan, so this is likely a read error. The genes are TRBV6-2 or TRBV6-3 and TRBJ2-7, with 9 positions matching TRBD2. Germline values: CDR1 MNHEY, CDR2 SVGEGT. The V segment lost 0 bases and the J segment 6 bases; nucleotides outside the gene matches: 9. CDR3 length equals 16 residues. In DNA, the CDR3 is TGTGCCAGCAGTTACTCGTCGAGCGGGGGGCCTTTCGAGCAGTACCTC. Protein sequence: CASSYSSSGGPFEQYL.

This clonotype has at least ten counts. CDR3 residues: CASRMSGGNTDTQYF. CDR3 sequence (DNA): TGTGCCAGCCGTATGTCGGGGGGTAACACAGATACGCAGTATTTT. The chain is built from TRBV6-5 and TRBJ2-3; 7 bases match TRBD2. The CDR3 is 15 residues long. Looked up from germline, CDR1 is MNHEY and CDR2 is SVGAGI. V trimming: 8 bases; J trimming: 2 bases; junction bases outside the gene matches: 10.

This clonotype was recorded at least ten times. The chain combines TRBV29-1 with TRBJ1-2; D is possibly TRBD1 (6 bases). Germline-derived CDR1 and CDR2 are SQVTM and ANQGSEA. Trimming stripped 1 base from V and 6 bases from J, with 15 bases between. The CDR3 spans 14 residues. The CDR3 loop is CSVEGGGGIDGYTF. CDR3 DNA sequence: TGCAGCGTTGAAGGGGGAGGGGGAATCGATGGCTACACCTTC.

This clonotype has a count of ten or more. The chain has TRBV7-3 and TRBJ2-5, with D maybe TRBD1 (6 bases). Trimming pared 5 bases from V and 5 bases from J, leaving 15 bases between. Germline V gene sequence: CDR1 SGHTA, CDR2 FQGTGA. This CDR3 spans 14 amino acids. This CDR3 is CASSEGVAGETQYF. The CDR3 DNA follows: TGTGCCAGCAGCGAGGGGGTAGCCGGGGAGACCCAGTACTTC.

This clonotype was observed a handful of times. The genes are TRBV5-6 and TRBJ2-1; D possibly corresponds to TRBD2 (5 bases). V lost 3 bases, J lost 9 bases, and 22 bases lay in between. Germline V CDR1 and CDR2: SGHDT, YYEEEE. CDR3 length equals 16 residues. DNA of the CDR3: TGTGCCAGCAGCTGGTCCCGGGGAATCTTCCACGGTGAGCAGTTCTTC. Its protein is CASSWSRGIFHGEQFF.

Of note for this clonotype: A much bigger clone sits one base away, suggesting this may be a read error. The chain has TRBV7-6 and TRBJ2-3; D gene ambiguous. Per germline, CDR1 SGHVS and CDR2 FNYEAQ. The length of the CDR3 is 11 residues. DNA for the CDR3: TGTGCCAACAGCTCTACAGATACGCAGTATTTT. This gives the protein CANSSTDTQYF.

This clonotype was detected many times. The rearrangement uses TRBV10-3 and TRBJ2-1; 7 bases fit TRBD2. The CDR3 covers 18 residues. Germline V CDR1 and CDR2: ENHRY, SYGVKD. V lost 0 bases, J lost 9 bases, and 17 bases stayed unmatched. CDR3 nucleotides: TGTGCCATCAGTGAGTCTTTGAGGGCGGGAGACCCGGGGGGTGAGCAGTTCTTC. This encodes CAISESLRAGDPGGEQFF.